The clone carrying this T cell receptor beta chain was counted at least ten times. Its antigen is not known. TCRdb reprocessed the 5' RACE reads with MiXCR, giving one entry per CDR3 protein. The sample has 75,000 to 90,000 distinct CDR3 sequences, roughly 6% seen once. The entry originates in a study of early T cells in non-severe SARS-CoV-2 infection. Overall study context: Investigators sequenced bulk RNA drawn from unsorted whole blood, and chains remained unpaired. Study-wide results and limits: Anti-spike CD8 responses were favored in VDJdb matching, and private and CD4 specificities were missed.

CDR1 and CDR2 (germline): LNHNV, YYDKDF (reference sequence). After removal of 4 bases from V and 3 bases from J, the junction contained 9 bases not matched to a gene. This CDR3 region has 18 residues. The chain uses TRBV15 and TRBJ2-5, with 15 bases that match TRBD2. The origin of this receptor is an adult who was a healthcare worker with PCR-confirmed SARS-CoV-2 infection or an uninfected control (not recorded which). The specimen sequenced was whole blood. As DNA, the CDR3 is TGTGCCACCAGCACTCAACGTGGGACTAGCGGGAGGAAAGAGACCCAGTACTTC. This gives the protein CATSTQRGTSGRKETQYF.